This record concerns one TCR beta chain sequence. What it recognizes is unknown. This sample is part of a study of blood T cells in healthy people across ages. Overall study results and limits: Possibly confounding the expanded clonotype changes was the fact that donor CMV status was unknown.

The use of a sample-barcoded 5' primer and a J-beta primer mix characterized a second PCR of roughly 6 to 12 cycles. Each CDR3 protein is one row after TCRdb ran MiXCR on the 5' RACE reads. The sample carries 750,000 to 850,000 distinct CDR3 sequences, 25% recorded once. The V segment lost 1 base and the J segment 4 bases; nucleotides outside the gene matches: 8. The CDR3 length is 16 residues. The germline gives CDR1 MNHNS, CDR2 SASEGT. Separately, the same data were catalogued under a study of T cells of mothers and their children. As that study records: The study recruited a few healthy Caucasian mothers and their six children as donors. Random nucleotides (2-4) and sample barcodes were added by the M1S primer used in the second PCR.

This receptor was taken from a boy aged 5-17 years in good health. The V call is TRBV6-1, the J call TRBJ2-3; TRBD2 matches at 7 bases. The sequencing sample was made of blood. The CDR3 here is CASSEVGRELADTQYF. Written as DNA, the CDR3 is TGTGCCAGCAGTGAAGTCGGGCGGGAGTTGGCAGATACGCAGTATTTT.